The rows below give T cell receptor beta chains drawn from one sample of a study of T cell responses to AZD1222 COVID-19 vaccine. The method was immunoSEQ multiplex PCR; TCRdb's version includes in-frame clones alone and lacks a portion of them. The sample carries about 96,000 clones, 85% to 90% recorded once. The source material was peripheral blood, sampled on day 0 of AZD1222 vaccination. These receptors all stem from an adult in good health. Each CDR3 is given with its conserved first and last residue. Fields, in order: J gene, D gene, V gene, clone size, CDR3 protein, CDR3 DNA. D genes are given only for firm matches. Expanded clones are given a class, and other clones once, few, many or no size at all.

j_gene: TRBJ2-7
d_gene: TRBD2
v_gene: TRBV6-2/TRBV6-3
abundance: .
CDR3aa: CASSFGELAGAYEQYF
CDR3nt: TGTGCCAGCAGCTTCGGGGAGCTAGCGGGAGCCTACGAGCAGTACTTC

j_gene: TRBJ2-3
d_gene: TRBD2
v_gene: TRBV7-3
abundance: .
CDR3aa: CASSPTSGRSDTQYF
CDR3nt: TGTGCCAGCAGCCCCACTAGCGGGAGGTCAGATACGCAGTATTTT

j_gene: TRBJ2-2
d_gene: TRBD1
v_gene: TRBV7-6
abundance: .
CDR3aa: CASSKTETGGAGGELFF
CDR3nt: TGTGCCAGCAGCAAGACTGAGACAGGGGGCGCCGGCGGGGAGCTGTTTTTT

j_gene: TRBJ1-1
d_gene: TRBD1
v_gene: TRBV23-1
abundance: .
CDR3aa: CASSQGQGGTEAFF
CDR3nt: TGCGCCAGCAGTCAAGGACAGGGGGGCACTGAAGCTTTCTTT

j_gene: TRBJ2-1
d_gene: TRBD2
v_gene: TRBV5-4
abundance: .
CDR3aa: CASSLGGLADFHNEQFF
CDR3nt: TGTGCCAGCAGCTTGGGGGGACTAGCGGATTTTCACAATGAGCAGTTCTTC

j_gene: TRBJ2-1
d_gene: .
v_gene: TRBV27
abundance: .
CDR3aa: CASSADGSGYNEQFF
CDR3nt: TGTGCCAGCAGTGCCGATGGATCAGGTTACAATGAGCAGTTCTTC

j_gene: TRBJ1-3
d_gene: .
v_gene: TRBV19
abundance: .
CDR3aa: CASTPLVAVSGNTIYF
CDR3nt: TGTGCCAGTACCCCCCTGGTCGCGGTCTCTGGAAACACCATATATTTT

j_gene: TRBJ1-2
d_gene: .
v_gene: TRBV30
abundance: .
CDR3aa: CAWSLLRRWGGDYTF
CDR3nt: TGTGCCTGGAGCCTCCTGAGGCGGTGGGGGGGAGACTACACCTTC

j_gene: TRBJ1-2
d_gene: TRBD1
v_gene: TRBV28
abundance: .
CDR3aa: CASSLGRGLEGYTF
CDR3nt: TGTGCCAGCAGTTTGGGCAGGGGGCTGGAGGGCTACACCTTC

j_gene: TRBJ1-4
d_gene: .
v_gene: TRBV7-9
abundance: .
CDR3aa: CASRRTEEWEKLFF
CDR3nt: TGTGCCAGCAGACGAACTGAAGAGTGGGAAAAACTGTTTTTT

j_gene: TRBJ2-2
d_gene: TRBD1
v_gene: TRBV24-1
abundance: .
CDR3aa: CATRPFGTGNTGELFF
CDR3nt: TGTGCCACCAGGCCCTTCGGGACAGGGAACACCGGGGAGCTGTTTTTT

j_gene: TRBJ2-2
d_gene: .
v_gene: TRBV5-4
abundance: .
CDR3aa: CASSPLLGHTGELFF
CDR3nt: TGTGCCAGCAGCCCTCTACTAGGCCACACCGGGGAGCTGTTTTTT

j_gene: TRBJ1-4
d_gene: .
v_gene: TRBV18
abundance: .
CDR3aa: CASSPRVGDGEKLFF
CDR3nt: TGTGCCAGCTCACCACGGGTGGGGGACGGTGAAAAACTGTTTTTT

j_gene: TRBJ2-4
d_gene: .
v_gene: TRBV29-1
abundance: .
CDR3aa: CSVDRLAENIQYF
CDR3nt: TGCAGCGTTGATCGGCTAGCCGAAAACATTCAGTACTTC

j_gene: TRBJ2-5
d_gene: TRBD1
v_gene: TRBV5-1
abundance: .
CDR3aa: CASSSGTGSGTQYF
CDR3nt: TGCGCCAGCAGCTCGGGGACAGGGAGCGGGACCCAGTACTTC

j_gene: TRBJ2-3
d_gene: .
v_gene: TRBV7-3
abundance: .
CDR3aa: CASSFRSAGRTDTQYF
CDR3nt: TGTGCCAGCAGCTTCCGGTCGGCCGGGCGGACAGATACGCAGTATTTT

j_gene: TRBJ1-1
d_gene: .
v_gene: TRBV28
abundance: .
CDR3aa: CASSTPGAWNTEAFF
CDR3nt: TGTGCCAGCAGCACCCCGGGGGCTTGGAACACTGAAGCTTTCTTT

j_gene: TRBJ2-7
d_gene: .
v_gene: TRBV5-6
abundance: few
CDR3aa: CASSFIGAPEQYF
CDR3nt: TGTGCCAGCAGCTTCATAGGGGCCCCCGAGCAGTACTTC